A selection of T cell receptor beta chains follows, all from one sample in a study of blood T cell repertoires in COVID-19. The assay was immunoSEQ multiplex PCR, and TCRdb's table has in-frame clones only and misses some. The sample has about 89,000 clones, 90% to 95% seen once. The sequenced material came from peripheral blood. Receptors originate from a human donor with active COVID-19. The donor label of this sample is uncertain. Both conserved end residues are trimmed from each CDR3. Fields, in order: J gene, V gene, CDR3 protein.

TRBJ2-2 | TRBV6-6 | ASRDRGTGELF
TRBJ2-5 | TRBV5-5 | ASSLGLAGGPIEETQY
TRBJ2-6 | TRBV5-1 | ASSSQPGSGANVLT
TRBJ2-2 | TRBV6-2/TRBV6-3 | ASSYPSSGGANTGELF
TRBJ2-1 | TRBV2 | ASSEGLAHNEQF
TRBJ1-2 | TRBV10-3 | AIRAGTGLGYT
TRBJ2-3 | TRBV11-3 | ASSRGGTNTDTQY
TRBJ1-3 | TRBV28 | ASRTTGTAGNTIY
TRBJ2-3 | TRBV24-1 | ATKVRSTDTQY
TRBJ2-3 | TRBV5-8 | ASSLYTVTGTDTQY
TRBJ2-1 | TRBV19 | ASRDRGYNEQF
TRBJ2-1 | TRBV5-1 | ASSLAGTWAGNEQF
TRBJ2-7 | TRBV27 | ASSLSGLILYEQY
TRBJ2-2 | TRBV21-1 | ASSKGSRGTGELF
TRBJ1-1 | TRBV7-2 | ASRGDRWATEAF
TRBJ2-3 | TRBV27 | ASRSSGRAADTQY
TRBJ1-2 | TRBV19 | ASSLNRDYVGYT